This T cell receptor (beta chain) was observed in a study of T cells in localized non-small cell lung cancer. Findings and caveats of the study: Compared with tumor, uninvolved adjacent lung displayed greater T cell clonality, ranking highest overall. Median approximately 61 top-100 tumor clones were shared with paired adjacent lung.

The assay was immunoSEQ multiplex PCR, and TCRdb's table has in-frame clones only and misses some. The sample carries approximately 150,000 clones, around 90% recorded once. Concerning this clone: Its antigen is undetermined.

The starting material was peripheral blood, obtained before any cancer treatment. The receptor was derived from a female donor at least 60 years old with stage I lung adenocarcinoma.

CDR3 in amino acids: CASSPYRDYGYTF. The CDR3, as DNA: TGTGCCAGTAGCCCTTACAGAGACTATGGCTACACCTTC. The rearrangement links TRBV19 to TRBJ1-2; D is uncertain. Germline V CDR1 and CDR2: LNHDA, SQIVND (reference sequence). CDR3 length equals 13 residues. V was trimmed by 6 bases and J by 3 bases, leaving 11 bases between them.